Listed below are T cell receptor beta chains from one sample, sequenced in a study of T cell clones after liver transplantation. The assay was immunoSEQ multiplex PCR, and TCRdb's table has in-frame clones only and misses some. This sample has about 74,000 clones, with roughly 80% found just once. The sequencing used CD4+ T cells from blood, collected before liver transplant. The receptors stem from a human donor who received a liver transplant. Each CDR3 is given with its conserved first and last residue. Fields, in order: D gene, V gene, CDR3 length, J gene, clone size, CDR3 DNA, CDR3 protein. D genes are given only for firm matches. Only some rows state a clone size, as once, few, many or a class for expanded clones.

D gene: .; V gene: TRBV12-5; CDR3 length: 14; J gene: TRBJ1-1; clone size: .; CDR3 DNA: TGTGCTAGTGCCACACACCGAATGTGGACTGAAGCTTTCTTT; CDR3 protein: CASATHRMWTEAFF
D gene: TRBD1; V gene: TRBV19; CDR3 length: 16; J gene: TRBJ1-1; clone size: .; CDR3 DNA: TGTGCCAGTAGTACTGGGACAGGGGGACCGAACACTGAAGCTTTCTTT; CDR3 protein: CASSTGTGGPNTEAFF
D gene: .; V gene: TRBV7-2; CDR3 length: 15; J gene: TRBJ2-5; clone size: .; CDR3 DNA: TGTGCCAGCAGCTCGCCGCTAGGGCATCAGAAGACCCAGTACTTC; CDR3 protein: CASSSPLGHQKTQYF
D gene: TRBD1; V gene: TRBV6-6; CDR3 length: 15; J gene: TRBJ1-5; clone size: .; CDR3 DNA: TGTGCCAGCAGTTTCACCGGGACAGGCCCCTCTCCCCAGCATTTT; CDR3 protein: CASSFTGTGPSPQHF
D gene: .; V gene: TRBV12-2; CDR3 length: 15; J gene: TRBJ1-2; clone size: .; CDR3 DNA: TGTGCAAGTCCCCCTTACCGCCTCCGGGTCTATGGCTACACCTTC; CDR3 protein: CASPPYRLRVYGYTF
D gene: TRBD1; V gene: TRBV28; CDR3 length: 13; J gene: TRBJ2-7; clone size: .; CDR3 DNA: TGTGCCAGCAGATCCGGGACAGGGGGCGAGCAGTACTTC; CDR3 protein: CASRSGTGGEQYF
D gene: .; V gene: TRBV27; CDR3 length: 16; J gene: TRBJ1-5; clone size: .; CDR3 DNA: TGTGCCAGCAGTTTAACAGGGAGTAACATAGGTCAGCCCCAGCATTTT; CDR3 protein: CASSLTGSNIGQPQHF
D gene: .; V gene: TRBV11-2; CDR3 length: 15; J gene: TRBJ2-1; clone size: .; CDR3 DNA: TGTGCCAGCAGCTCAGCGGCGACGGCCTACAATGAGCAGTTCTTC; CDR3 protein: CASSSAATAYNEQFF
D gene: .; V gene: TRBV19; CDR3 length: 17; J gene: TRBJ1-5; clone size: .; CDR3 DNA: TGTGCCAGTAGTATACGCCGGGGTACAAGGGCTTCACAGCCCCAGCATTTT; CDR3 protein: CASSIRRGTRASQPQHF
D gene: .; V gene: TRBV7-2; CDR3 length: 13; J gene: TRBJ2-7; clone size: few; CDR3 DNA: TGTGCCAGCAGCGGCAATAGCGGTTACGAGCAGTACTTC; CDR3 protein: CASSGNSGYEQYF
D gene: TRBD2; V gene: TRBV14; CDR3 length: 16; J gene: TRBJ2-1; clone size: few; CDR3 DNA: TGTGCCAGCAGCCACCTTCGGACTAGCCGAAACAATGAGCAGTTCTTC; CDR3 protein: CASSHLRTSRNNEQFF
D gene: .; V gene: TRBV2; CDR3 length: 13; J gene: TRBJ2-1; clone size: once; CDR3 DNA: TGTGCCAGCAATCGGGACGCCTACAATGAGCAGTTCTTC; CDR3 protein: CASNRDAYNEQFF
D gene: .; V gene: TRBV6-6; CDR3 length: 14; J gene: TRBJ1-5; clone size: .; CDR3 DNA: TGTGCCAGTGGGGGGGGGCAGTTCAATCAGCCCCAGCATTTT; CDR3 protein: CASGGGQFNQPQHF
D gene: .; V gene: TRBV6-5; CDR3 length: 14; J gene: TRBJ1-1; clone size: .; CDR3 DNA: TGTGCCAGCAGCTCCGGGACGCAAAGTACTGAAGCTTTCTTT; CDR3 protein: CASSSGTQSTEAFF
D gene: .; V gene: TRBV30; CDR3 length: 13; J gene: TRBJ1-5; clone size: .; CDR3 DNA: TGTGCCTGGAATTCAGGCGCCAATCAGCCCCAGCATTTT; CDR3 protein: CAWNSGANQPQHF
D gene: .; V gene: TRBV7-2; CDR3 length: 15; J gene: TRBJ1-2; clone size: .; CDR3 DNA: TGTGCCAGCAGCCGGCGGGGGCTACCCGCTGAAGGCTACACCTTC; CDR3 protein: CASSRRGLPAEGYTF
D gene: .; V gene: TRBV29-1; CDR3 length: 15; J gene: TRBJ1-5; clone size: .; CDR3 DNA: TGCAGCGTTCGATCGGGAGGGGATAGCAATCAGCCCCAGCATTTT; CDR3 protein: CSVRSGGDSNQPQHF
D gene: TRBD1; V gene: TRBV7-9; CDR3 length: 14; J gene: TRBJ1-3; clone size: .; CDR3 DNA: TGTGCCAGCTTAACGGACAGGACTGGAAACACCATATATTTT; CDR3 protein: CASLTDRTGNTIYF
D gene: .; V gene: TRBV7-9; CDR3 length: 15; J gene: TRBJ1-1; clone size: .; CDR3 DNA: TGTGCCAGCAGCTTAGTCGGGGGGCAAGGAACTGAAGCTTTCTTT; CDR3 protein: CASSLVGGQGTEAFF
D gene: TRBD1; V gene: TRBV10-3; CDR3 length: 14; J gene: TRBJ1-1; clone size: .; CDR3 DNA: TGTGCCATCAGTGTGACAGGGGGGGACACTGAAGCTTTCTTT; CDR3 protein: CAISVTGGDTEAFF
D gene: TRBD2; V gene: TRBV2; CDR3 length: 14; J gene: TRBJ2-1; clone size: .; CDR3 DNA: TGTGCCAGCAGTTCCGGGACTAGTTTAGATGAGCAGTTCTTC; CDR3 protein: CASSSGTSLDEQFF
D gene: .; V gene: TRBV5-1; CDR3 length: 13; J gene: TRBJ2-2; clone size: .; CDR3 DNA: TGCGCCAGCAGCCTCGGGAGTACCGGGGAGCTGTTTTTT; CDR3 protein: CASSLGSTGELFF
D gene: .; V gene: TRBV18; CDR3 length: 15; J gene: TRBJ2-5; clone size: once; CDR3 DNA: TGTGCCAGCTCACCCCCATCAAGGGCGCAAGAGACCCAGTACTTC; CDR3 protein: CASSPPSRAQETQYF
D gene: TRBD2; V gene: TRBV11-2; CDR3 length: 14; J gene: TRBJ2-4; clone size: .; CDR3 DNA: TGTGCCAGCAGCCCCGGACTAGCGCAGGACATTCAGTACTTC; CDR3 protein: CASSPGLAQDIQYF
D gene: TRBD1; V gene: TRBV2; CDR3 length: 15; J gene: TRBJ2-3; clone size: .; CDR3 DNA: TGTGCCAGCAGTACTCCGGGACAGCCTACAGATACGCAGTATTTT; CDR3 protein: CASSTPGQPTDTQYF
D gene: TRBD2; V gene: TRBV7-2; CDR3 length: 16; J gene: TRBJ2-1; clone size: .; CDR3 DNA: TGTGCCAGCAGCTTAGGGTTAGCGGGAGCCTACAATGAGCAGTTCTTC; CDR3 protein: CASSLGLAGAYNEQFF
D gene: .; V gene: TRBV5-1; CDR3 length: 13; J gene: TRBJ1-1; clone size: .; CDR3 DNA: TGCGCCAGCAGCTTGGAGCGGGGGACTGAAGCTTTCTTT; CDR3 protein: CASSLERGTEAFF
D gene: .; V gene: TRBV28; CDR3 length: 13; J gene: TRBJ2-7; clone size: .; CDR3 DNA: TGTGCCAGCAGTTTCGGCAGGGAGGACGAGCAGTACTTC; CDR3 protein: CASSFGREDEQYF
D gene: .; V gene: TRBV6-1; CDR3 length: 13; J gene: TRBJ2-1; clone size: .; CDR3 DNA: TGTGCCAGCAGTGGCGCCTCACACAATGAGCAGTTCTTC; CDR3 protein: CASSGASHNEQFF
D gene: .; V gene: TRBV14; CDR3 length: 15; J gene: TRBJ1-2; clone size: once; CDR3 DNA: TGTGCCAGCAGCCAAGTATTCGGCAGGGAGCAAGGCTACACCTTC; CDR3 protein: CASSQVFGREQGYTF
D gene: .; V gene: TRBV19; CDR3 length: 11; J gene: TRBJ2-4; clone size: once; CDR3 DNA: TGTGCCAGTAGTACTTGGACCCGAACCTTCTTC; CDR3 protein: CASSTWTRTFF
D gene: TRBD1; V gene: TRBV7-2; CDR3 length: 13; J gene: TRBJ1-1; clone size: .; CDR3 DNA: TGTGCCAGCAGTCGGACAGGCGGTAATGAAGCTTTCTTT; CDR3 protein: CASSRTGGNEAFF
D gene: TRBD1; V gene: TRBV28; CDR3 length: 13; J gene: TRBJ2-3; clone size: few; CDR3 DNA: TGTGCCAGCAGTTGGGGACAGGCAGATACGCAGTATTTT; CDR3 protein: CASSWGQADTQYF
D gene: TRBD1; V gene: TRBV5-1; CDR3 length: 15; J gene: TRBJ1-5; clone size: .; CDR3 DNA: TGCGCCAGCAGCCTGACAGGGGGCTCGGATCAGCCCCAGCATTTT; CDR3 protein: CASSLTGGSDQPQHF
D gene: .; V gene: TRBV19; CDR3 length: 13; J gene: TRBJ2-1; clone size: few; CDR3 DNA: TGTGCCAGTAGTATTGGTGGTACCGTCGAGCAGTTCTTC; CDR3 protein: CASSIGGTVEQFF
D gene: TRBD2; V gene: TRBV5-8; CDR3 length: 15; J gene: TRBJ2-1; clone size: .; CDR3 DNA: TGTGCCAGCCACCAAAGCGGGAGAGGTGGGAATGAGCAGTTCTTC; CDR3 protein: CASHQSGRGGNEQFF
D gene: TRBD1; V gene: TRBV28; CDR3 length: 15; J gene: TRBJ1-1; clone size: .; CDR3 DNA: TGTGCCAGCAGCCCCGGGACAGGGGATCTGCTAGAAGCTTTCTTT; CDR3 protein: CASSPGTGDLLEAFF
D gene: .; V gene: TRBV4-1; CDR3 length: 17; J gene: TRBJ2-5; clone size: .; CDR3 DNA: TGCGCCAGCAGCCCGAGTGGGGGGAGGCACGATCAAGAGACCCAGTACTTC; CDR3 protein: CASSPSGGRHDQETQYF
D gene: .; V gene: TRBV7-9; CDR3 length: 13; J gene: TRBJ2-3; clone size: .; CDR3 DNA: TGTGCCAGCAGCTTTGTCGGGGCAGATACGCAGTATTTT; CDR3 protein: CASSFVGADTQYF